The 30 T cell receptor beta chains listed next were all sequenced from one sample in a study of shared clonotypes between healthy human individuals. Here immunoSEQ multiplex PCR was the method, and the copy in TCRdb shows in-frame clones only, minus some. Of about 1 million clones listed, roughly 75% were seen once; the top ten hold 1.5%. The sequenced sample was memory CD4+ T cells sorted from blood. Sample subset: CD45RA-negative fraction. These receptors were collected from a young man in good health.

V usage is TRBV6-5 and J usage is TRBJ1-1; D remains unclear. The V end lost 0 bases, the J end lost 5 bases, and 7 bases lay between the germline ends. The CDR3 totals 13 residues. CDR1 and CDR2 from the germline V gene are MNHEY and SVGAGI. The CDR3 nucleotides are TGTGCCAGCAGTTACTCGGAGGATACTGAAGCTTTCTTT. Its protein product is CASSYSEDTEAFF.

The J gene is TRBJ2-7, the V gene TRBV7-2; TRBD1 matches at 8 bases. Unmatched junction bases numbered 4, after V lost 1 base and J lost 2 bases. The CDR3 consists of 15 residues. Germline CDR1 is SGHTA and CDR2 is FQGNSA. CDR3 coding DNA: TGTGCCAGCAGCTTAGGAACAGGGGGGCCCTACGAGCAGTACTTC. This translates into CASSLGTGGPYEQYF.

The chain uses TRBV6-6 and TRBJ2-2, with 13 positions matching TRBD2. The CDR3 sequence is 15 residues long. Germline CDR1 MNHNY, CDR2 SVGAGI (reference sequence). V shed 7 bases, J shed 5 bases, and the junction held 4 bases outside the gene matches. In DNA form, the CDR3 reads TGTGCCAGCAACCCGGGACTAGCGGGGACCGGGGAGCTGTTTTTT. Encoded protein: CASNPGLAGTGELFF.

Notes on this clone: Other DNA sequences from this sample encode an identical CDR3 as well. The chain has TRBV18 and TRBJ1-3; D remains ambiguous. Trimming removed 3 bases from V and 2 bases from J, with 5 bases in between. Germline CDR1 reads KGHSH; CDR2 reads LQKENI. The CDR3 covers 13 residues. Written as DNA, the CDR3 is TGTGCCAGCTCACCTACCGCTGGAAACACCATATATTTT. This gives the protein CASSPTAGNTIYF.

V gene TRBV27 combines with J gene TRBJ2-3, with 7 bases fitting TRBD1. The germline CDR1 and CDR2 sequences are MNHEY and SMNVEV (reference sequence). The ends lost 4 bases at V and 3 bases at J; junction bases unmatched: 7. The CDR3 has 15 amino acids. CDR3 protein: CASSSLGTETDTQYF. Written as DNA, the CDR3 is TGTGCCAGCAGTTCCTTGGGGACAGAGACAGATACGCAGTATTTT.

The V and J genes are TRBV5-1 and TRBJ1-2; unclear D gene. Trimming removed 1 base at V and 6 bases at J, with 10 bases between. From germline, CDR1 is SGHRS and CDR2 YFSETQ. This CDR3 is 13 amino acids long. Here the CDR3 DNA reads TGCGCCAGCAGCTTGAGGGAAGGCGATGGCTACACCTTC. It specifies CASSLREGDGYTF.

J is TRBJ1-3 and V is TRBV5-1; a weak D match, TRBD1 (6 bases). This CDR3 contains 15 residues. From germline, CDR1 is SGHRS and CDR2 YFSETQ. V lost 4 bases to trimming and J lost 0 bases, with 11 bases between them. As DNA, the CDR3 is TGCGCCAGCAGCGAACAGGGTCCCTCTGGAAACACCATATATTTT. This encodes CASSEQGPSGNTIYF.

This clone appeared a few times. The V call is TRBV19, the J call TRBJ1-5; D uncertain. The germline V and J ends were trimmed by 10 bases and 0 bases, with 7 bases remaining between them. There are 12 residues in the CDR3. Germline V CDR1 and CDR2: LNHDA, SQIVND (reference sequence). CDR3 sequence reads: CATRDSNQPQHF. CDR3 bases: TGTGCCACGAGGGATAGCAATCAGCCCCAGCATTTT.

The rearrangement joins TRBV27 to TRBJ1-5, with D possibly being TRBD1 (6 bases). Deletions cut 6 bases from V and 2 bases from J, with 17 bases between. The CDR3 extends over 16 amino acids. Germline values: CDR1 MNHEY, CDR2 SMNVEV (reference sequence). The CDR3 DNA is TGTGCCAGCAGCCTGAGGGAGGAGGGGGGCAATCAGCCCCAGCATTTT. This translates into CASSLREEGGNQPQHF.

This chain links TRBV7-8 with TRBJ2-3; TRBD2 might be the D (5 bases). The CDR3 sequence is 14 residues long. V lost 8 bases, J lost 2 bases, and 14 bases lay in between. Germline lookup yields CDR1 SGHVS and CDR2 FQNEAQ. The CDR3: CASLALSVTDTQYF. The CDR3 DNA sequence: TGTGCCAGCTTAGCGCTTTCGGTCACAGATACGCAGTATTTT.

About this clone itself: Distinct nucleotide sequences in the sample also encode this CDR3. This rearrangement joins TRBV30 to TRBJ1-1; D remains ambiguous. Germline V gene sequence: CDR1 GTSNPN, CDR2 SVGIG (reference sequence). V lost 2 bases and J 0 bases, leaving 7 bases between the germline ends. The CDR3 is made up of 13 amino acids. CDR3 DNA sequence: TGTGCCTGGAGTCGGGATATGAACACTGAAGCTTTCTTT. It translates to CAWSRDMNTEAFF.

The CDR3 spells CASSYGFGSYNEQFF. In DNA, the CDR3 is TGTGCCAGCAGTTACGGGTTCGGGAGTTACAATGAGCAGTTCTTC. V usage is TRBV6-5 and J usage is TRBJ2-1; a weak D match, TRBD2 (6 bases). CDR1 is MNHEY and CDR2 is SVGAGI in the germline V gene. V was cut by 2 bases and J by 4 bases, with 12 bases left in between. CDR3 length: 15 residues.

The chain uses TRBV28 and TRBJ2-3; unclear D gene. V lost 5 bases to trimming and J lost 4 bases, with 19 bases between them. The CDR3 consists of 16 residues. Per the germline V gene, CDR1 is MDHEN and CDR2 is SYDVKM. CDR3 sequence reads: CASSPRGEVPPDTQYF. The DNA of the CDR3 is TGTGCCAGCAGTCCCAGAGGAGAGGTGCCCCCAGATACGCAGTATTTT.

As to this clone: This sequence may be a read error, since a much larger clone differs from it by one base. The sample carries other DNA sequences with the same CDR3. CDR3 sequence reads: CASSRDRDGYTF. CDR3 nucleotide sequence: TGTGCCAGCAGCCGGGACAGGGATGGCTACACCTTC. The rearrangement joins TRBV6-5 to TRBJ1-2, with 9 bases identical to TRBD1. V lost 6 bases, J lost 6 bases, and 2 bases stayed unmatched. Germline V gene sequence: CDR1 MNHEY, CDR2 SVGAGI. The CDR3 is made up of 12 amino acids.

This chain connects TRBV7-3 to TRBJ2-3; the D is unclear. V dropped 2 bases and J dropped 3 bases, with 12 bases sitting between them. The CDR3 loop spans 15 amino acids. CDR1 and CDR2 from the germline V gene are SGHTA and FQGTGA. The CDR3 loop reads CASSLGLGRTDTQYF. The CDR3 DNA follows: TGTGCCAGCAGCTTAGGTTTGGGCAGAACAGATACGCAGTATTTT.

V and J are TRBV5-1 and TRBJ1-1, with D perhaps TRBD1 (5 bases). Trimming left V 0 bases short and J 1 base short, with 16 bases between. CDR3 length: 17 residues. Germline V gene sequence: CDR1 SGHRS, CDR2 YFSETQ. For the CDR3, the DNA is TGCGCCAGCAGCTTGGACGGGGCCCCTCCTTCGAACACTGAAGCTTTCTTT. This encodes CASSLDGAPPSNTEAFF.

This sequence joins TRBV7-2 and TRBJ2-7, with a possible D match to TRBD1 (6 bases). Trimming cost V 3 bases and J 5 bases, with 17 bases left between them. CDR3 length: 15 residues. Germline CDR1 and CDR2: SGHTA and FQGNSA. The DNA for the CDR3 is TGTGCCAGCAGCTTCCTCGGGCAGGGGAGCCACGAGCAGTACTTC. This encodes CASSFLGQGSHEQYF. Full variable domain (remainder filled in from reference TRBV7-2 and TRBJ2-7): GAGVSQSPSNKVTEKGKDVELRCDPISGHTALYWYRQSLGQGLEFLIYFQGNSAPDKSGLPSDRFSAERTGGSVSTLTIQRTQQEDSAVYLCASSFLGQGSHEQYFGPGTRLTVT.

The J gene is TRBJ1-5, the V gene TRBV28, with TRBD1 as a possible D gene (6 bases). The V gene lost 5 bases and the J gene lost 6 bases, with 11 bases spanning the gap. Germline V gene data show CDR1 as MDHEN and CDR2 as SYDVKM. The CDR3 is made up of 13 amino acids. The CDR3 DNA sequence: TGTGCCAGCAGTAAGGGGGAGGGTCAGCCCCAGCATTTT. Amino acids: CASSKGEGQPQHF.

The V call is TRBV29-1, the J call TRBJ2-5; 8 bases align to TRBD2. CDR3 length equals 14 residues. The V gene's germline CDR1 is SQVTM and CDR2 ANQGSEA. V dropped 2 bases and J dropped 5; count of bases not matched to a gene: 7. The CDR3 region has the DNA TGCAGCGTTGAACGGGGGGGTACGGGTGAGACCCAGTACTTC. Translated, it gives CSVERGGTGETQYF.

This clone was seen a handful of times. The chain uses TRBV4-1 and TRBJ1-2; 8 bases are a match to TRBD1. The CDR3 has 15 amino acids. CDR1 is MGHRA and CDR2 is YSYEKL in the germline V gene. Trimming at V came to 4 bases and at J to 0 bases, leaving 4 bases not matched to a gene. CDR3 in DNA: TGCGCCAGCAGCCCCGGACAGGGCACTAACTATGGCTACACCTTC. As protein: CASSPGQGTNYGYTF.

The chain employs TRBV27 and TRBJ2-3, with D possibly matching TRBD2 (6 bases). The germline gives CDR1 MNHEY, CDR2 SMNVEV (reference sequence). The V gene lost 2 bases and the J gene lost 1 base, with 10 bases spanning the gap. This CDR3 contains 15 residues. DNA of the CDR3: TGTGCCAGCAGTTTACGGGCTAGCGGCACAGATACGCAGTATTTT. This sequence encodes CASSLRASGTDTQYF.

This clone was counted once. The chain is built from TRBV9 and TRBJ1-4; possible D gene TRBD1, 6 bases. Germline CDR1 SGDLS, CDR2 YYNGEE. The CDR3 runs 17 residues. Trimming removed 2 bases from V and 0 bases from J, with 14 bases in between. This CDR3 is CASSVAGTSATNEKLFF. DNA for the CDR3: TGTGCCAGCAGCGTTGCTGGGACATCCGCAACTAATGAAAAACTGTTTTTT.

The chain carries TRBV27 and TRBJ2-7; possible D gene TRBD1, 5 bases. Per germline, CDR1 MNHEY and CDR2 SMNVEV (reference sequence). The V end lost 6 bases, the J end lost 0 bases, and 18 bases lay between the germline ends. The CDR3 runs to 16 residues. The CDR3 region is CASSSIPGKSSYEQYF. CDR3 nucleotide sequence: TGTGCCAGCAGCTCAATACCAGGGAAGAGCTCCTACGAGCAGTACTTC.

This clone was detected only a few times. The rearrangement uses TRBV4-1 and TRBJ2-1; D is unclear. V lost 2 bases and J 3 bases, leaving 11 bases between the germline ends. The CDR3 loop spans 15 amino acids. Germline-derived CDR1 and CDR2 are MGHRA and YSYEKL. Here the CDR3 DNA reads TGCGCCAGCAGCCAATTGGTTCTTAGCTACAATGAGCAGTTCTTC. It is translated as CASSQLVLSYNEQFF.

As regards this clone: Other DNA sequences from this sample encode an identical CDR3 as well. The rearrangement links TRBV2 to TRBJ2-3, with D possibly called TRBD1 or TRBD2 (5 bases each). The V end lost 6 bases, the J end lost 2 bases, and 12 bases lay between the germline ends. Germline loops: CDR1 SNHLY, CDR2 FYNNEI. This CDR3 region has 14 residues. The CDR3 sequence is CASSEGLSTDTQYF. The CDR3 DNA sequence: TGTGCCAGCAGCGAGGGGCTCTCCACAGATACGCAGTATTTT.

The rearrangement links TRBV5-1 to TRBJ2-1, with 9 positions matching TRBD2. V dropped 0 bases and J dropped 6; count of bases not matched to a gene: 4. CDR3 length equals 15 residues. Germline lookup yields CDR1 SGHRS and CDR2 YFSETQ. The CDR3 bases are TGCGCCAGCAGCTTGGCTAGCGGGGTTTCCAATGAGCAGTTCTTC. It translates to CASSLASGVSNEQFF.

The chain employs TRBV18 and TRBJ2-5; 7 bases fit TRBD2. Germline V gives CDR1 KGHSH, CDR2 LQKENI. After removal of 6 bases from V and 5 bases from J, the junction contained 6 bases not matched to a gene. There are 13 residues in the CDR3. The DNA of the CDR3 is TGTGCCAGCTCTCGCGGGAGAGGTGAGACCCAGTACTTC. Its protein product is CASSRGRGETQYF. Using reference TRBV18 and TRBJ2-5 for the parts outside the CDR3, the full variable domain is NAGVMQNPRHLVRRRGQEARLRCSPMKGHSHVYWYRQLPEEGLKFMVYLQKENIIDESGMPKERFSAEFPKEGPSILRIQQVVRGDSAAYFCASSRGRGETQYFGPGTRLLVL.

The chain recombines TRBV6-1 with TRBJ2-7, with D tentatively TRBD2 (5 bases). Germline CDR1 and CDR2: MNHNS and SASEGT. V was clipped by 7 bases and J by 0 bases, with 7 bases between them. The CDR3 totals 12 residues. The CDR3 bases are TGTGCCAGCATGAGGGCCTCCTACGAGCAGTACTTC. Residues: CASMRASYEQYF.

The rearrangement joins TRBV6-5 to TRBJ2-7, with D perhaps given as TRBD1 or TRBD2 (5 bases each). Germline V gives CDR1 MNHEY, CDR2 SVGAGI. The CDR3 covers 14 residues. V gave up 2 bases and J gave up 5 bases, with 13 bases separating them. CDR3 DNA sequence: TGTGCCAGCAGTTACGGGGGTGAGTGGGACGAGCAGTACTTC. Translated: CASSYGGEWDEQYF.

This rearrangement joins TRBV19 to TRBJ1-3; no firm D call. The CDR3 is 12 residues long. Germline V gives CDR1 LNHDA, CDR2 SQIVND (reference sequence). Trimming left V 5 bases short and J 0 bases short, with 2 bases between. For the CDR3, the DNA is TGTGCCAGTAGTTTCTCTGGAAACACCATATATTTT. Protein: CASSFSGNTIYF.